This record covers a single TCR beta chain. The antigen is undetermined. This sample was taken from a study of lymphopenia after photon versus proton radiotherapy. Study outcomes and limitations: After lymphocyte nadir, photon-treated repertoires showed oligoclonal expansion, especially CD8+ Temra.

Sequencing used immunoSEQ multiplex PCR; TCRdb keeps in-frame clones, though not all of them. The sample contains 70,000 or so clones, about nine tenths of which appear only once. The receptor was derived from a woman between 40 and 55 years old with cholangiocarcinoma. Source: peripheral blood, taken from a patient treated with photon-based radiotherapy.

This chain's CDR3 is CASRNGGEGRGYTF. The CDR3 coding sequence is TGTGCCAGCAGGAACGGGGGAGAGGGTCGTGGCTACACCTTC. The V and J genes are TRBV6-1 and TRBJ1-2; maybe TRBD1 (5 bases). V was shortened by 6 bases and J by 7 bases, with 18 bases between the two germline ends. CDR3 length equals 14 residues. From germline, CDR1 is MNHNS and CDR2 SASEGT.